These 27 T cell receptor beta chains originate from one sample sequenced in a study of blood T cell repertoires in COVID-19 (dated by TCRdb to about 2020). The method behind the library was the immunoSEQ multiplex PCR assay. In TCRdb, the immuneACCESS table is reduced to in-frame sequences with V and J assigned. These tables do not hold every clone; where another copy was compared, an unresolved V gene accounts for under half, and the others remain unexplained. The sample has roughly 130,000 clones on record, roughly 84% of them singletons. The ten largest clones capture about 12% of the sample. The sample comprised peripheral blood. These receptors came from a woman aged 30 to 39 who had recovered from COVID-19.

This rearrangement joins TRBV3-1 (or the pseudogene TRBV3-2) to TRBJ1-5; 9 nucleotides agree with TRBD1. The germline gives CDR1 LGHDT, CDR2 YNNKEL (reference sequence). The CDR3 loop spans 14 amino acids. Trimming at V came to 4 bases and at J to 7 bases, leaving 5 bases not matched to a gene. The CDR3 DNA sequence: TGTGCCAGCAGCCCACAGGGGGCCGGGCAGCCCCAGCATTTT. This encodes CASSPQGAGQPQHF.

Written as DNA, the CDR3 is TGTGCCACCAGTGAGCAGGGGTGGAGAAATTCACCCCTCCACTTT. This codes for CATSEQGWRNSPLHF. The chain couples TRBV24-1 to TRBJ1-6, with D maybe TRBD1 (6 bases). Germline CDR1 and CDR2: KGHDR and SFDVKD. The CDR3 length is 15 residues. Between the trimmed V and J ends, which lost 4 bases and 7 bases, there was a span of 13 bases.

CDR3 in DNA: TGCGCCAGCGAGCGGGTAGGCACCGGGGAGCTGTTTTTT. It is translated as CASERVGTGELFF. The gene calls are TRBV5-1 and TRBJ2-2, with D maybe TRBD2 (6 bases). CDR1 and CDR2 (germline): SGHRS, YFSETQ. This CDR3 region has 13 residues. With 7 bases removed from V and 4 bases from J, the gap between germline ends came to 11 bases.

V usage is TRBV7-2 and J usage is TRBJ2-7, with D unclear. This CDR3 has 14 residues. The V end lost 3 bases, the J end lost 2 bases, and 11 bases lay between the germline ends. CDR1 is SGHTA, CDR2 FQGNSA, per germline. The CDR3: CASSFGRRAYEQYF. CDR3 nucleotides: TGTGCCAGCAGCTTTGGCAGGCGTGCCTACGAGCAGTACTTC.

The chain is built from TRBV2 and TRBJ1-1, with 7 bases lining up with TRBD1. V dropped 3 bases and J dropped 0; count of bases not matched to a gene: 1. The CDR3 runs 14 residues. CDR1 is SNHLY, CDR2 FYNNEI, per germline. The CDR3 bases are TGTGCCAGCAGTGAGGGACAGTTGAACACTGAAGCTTTCTTT. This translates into CASSEGQLNTEAFF.

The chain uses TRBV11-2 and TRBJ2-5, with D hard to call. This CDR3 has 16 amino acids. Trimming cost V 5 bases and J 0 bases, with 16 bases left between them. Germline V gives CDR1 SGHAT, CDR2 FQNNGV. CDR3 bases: TGTGCCAGCAGCCCCTTTGTTGGGCCCGACCAAGAGACCCAGTACTTC. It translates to CASSPFVGPDQETQYF. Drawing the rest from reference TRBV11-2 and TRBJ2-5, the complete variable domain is EAGVAQSPRYKIIEKRQSVAFWCNPISGHATLYWYQQILGQGPKLLIQFQNNGVVDDSQLPKDRFSAERLKGVDSTLKIQPAKLEDSAVYLCASSPFVGPDQETQYFGPGTRLLVL.

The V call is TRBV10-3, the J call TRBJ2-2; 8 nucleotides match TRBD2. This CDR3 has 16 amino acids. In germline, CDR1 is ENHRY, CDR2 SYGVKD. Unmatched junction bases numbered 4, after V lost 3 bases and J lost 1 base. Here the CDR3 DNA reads TGTGCCATCAGTGACAGCGGGGGTCGGAACACCGGGGAGCTGTTTTTT. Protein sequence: CAISDSGGRNTGELFF.

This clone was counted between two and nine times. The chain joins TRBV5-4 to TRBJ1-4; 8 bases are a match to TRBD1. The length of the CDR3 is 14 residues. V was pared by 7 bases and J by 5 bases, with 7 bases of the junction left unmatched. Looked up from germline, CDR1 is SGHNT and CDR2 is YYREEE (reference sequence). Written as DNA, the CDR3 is TGTGCCAGCGGCCCACAGGGGGAGAATGAAAAACTGTTTTTT. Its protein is CASGPQGENEKLFF.

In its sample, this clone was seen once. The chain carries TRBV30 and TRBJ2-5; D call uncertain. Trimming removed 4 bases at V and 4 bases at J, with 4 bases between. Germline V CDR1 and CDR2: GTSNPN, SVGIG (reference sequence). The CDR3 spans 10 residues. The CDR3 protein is CAWNRETQYF. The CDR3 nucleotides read TGTGCCTGGAATCGAGAGACCCAGTACTTC.

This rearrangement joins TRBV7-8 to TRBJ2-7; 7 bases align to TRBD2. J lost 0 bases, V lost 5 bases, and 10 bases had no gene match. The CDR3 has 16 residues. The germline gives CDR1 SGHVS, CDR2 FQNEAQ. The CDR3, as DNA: TGTGCCAGCAGCACAAAGCGGGGCACTAGCTCCTACGAGCAGTACTTC. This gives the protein CASSTKRGTSSYEQYF.

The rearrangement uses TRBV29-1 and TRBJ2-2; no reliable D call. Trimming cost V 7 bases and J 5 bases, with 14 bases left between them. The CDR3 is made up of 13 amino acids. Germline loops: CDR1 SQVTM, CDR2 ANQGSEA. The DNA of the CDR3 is TGCAGCGCTCACACCAGGTTAACCGGGGAGCTGTTTTTT. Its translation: CSAHTRLTGELFF.

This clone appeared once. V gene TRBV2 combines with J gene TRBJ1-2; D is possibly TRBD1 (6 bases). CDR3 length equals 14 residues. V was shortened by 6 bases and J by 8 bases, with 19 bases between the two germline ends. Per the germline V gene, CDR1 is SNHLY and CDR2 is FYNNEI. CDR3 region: CASSRTAEGYGYTF. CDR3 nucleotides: TGTGCCAGCAGCCGGACAGCCGAGGGGTACGGCTACACCTTC.

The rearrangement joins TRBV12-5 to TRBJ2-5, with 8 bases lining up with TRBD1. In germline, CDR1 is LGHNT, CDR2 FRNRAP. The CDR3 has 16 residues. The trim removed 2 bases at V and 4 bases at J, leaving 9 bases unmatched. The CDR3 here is CASGLRQGAAAETQYF. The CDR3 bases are TGTGCTAGTGGTTTGCGGCAGGGGGCGGCTGCAGAGACCCAGTACTTC.

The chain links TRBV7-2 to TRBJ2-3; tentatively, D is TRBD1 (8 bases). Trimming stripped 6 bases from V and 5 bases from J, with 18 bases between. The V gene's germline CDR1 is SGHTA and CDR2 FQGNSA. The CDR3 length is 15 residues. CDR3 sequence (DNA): TGTGCCAGCAGTTATGGACAGGGAGGGGGAGATACGCAGTATTTT. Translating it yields CASSYGQGGGDTQYF.

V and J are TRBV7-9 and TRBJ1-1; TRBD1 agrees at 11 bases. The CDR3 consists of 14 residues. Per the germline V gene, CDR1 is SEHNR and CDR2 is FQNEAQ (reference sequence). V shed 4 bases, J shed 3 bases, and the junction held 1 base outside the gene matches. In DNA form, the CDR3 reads TGTGCCAGCAGCTCGGGACAGGGGGACACTGAAGCTTTCTTT. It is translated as CASSSGQGDTEAFF. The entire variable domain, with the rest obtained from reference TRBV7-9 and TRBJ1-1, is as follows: DTGVSQNPRHKITKRGQNVTFRCDPISEHNRLYWYRQTLGQGPEFLTYFQNEAQLEKSRLLSDRFSAERPKGSFSTLEIQRTEQGDSAMYLCASSSGQGDTEAFFGQGTRLTVV.

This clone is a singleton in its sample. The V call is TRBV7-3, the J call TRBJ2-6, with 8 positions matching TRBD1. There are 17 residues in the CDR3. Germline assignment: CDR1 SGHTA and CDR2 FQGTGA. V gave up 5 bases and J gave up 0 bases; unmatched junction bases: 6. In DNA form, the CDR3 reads TGTGCCAGCAGCCGACAGGGGTCCATCTCTGGGGCCAACGTCCTGACTTTC. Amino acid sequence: CASSRQGSISGANVLTF. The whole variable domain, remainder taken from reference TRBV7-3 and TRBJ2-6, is GAGVSQTPSNKVTEKGKYVELRCDPISGHTALYWYRQSLGQGPEFLIYFQGTGAADDSGLPNDRFFAVRPEGSVSTLKIQRTERGDSAVYLCASSRQGSISGANVLTFGAGSRLTVL.

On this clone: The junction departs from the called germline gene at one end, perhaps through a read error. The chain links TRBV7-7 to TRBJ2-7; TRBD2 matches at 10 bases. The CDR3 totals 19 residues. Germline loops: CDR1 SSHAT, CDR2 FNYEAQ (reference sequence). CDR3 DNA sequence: TGTGCTAGCAGCCCCGCCGTCGGGGCTAGCGGGGGCCGATCCTACGAGCAGTACTTC. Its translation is CASSPAVGASGGRSYEQYF. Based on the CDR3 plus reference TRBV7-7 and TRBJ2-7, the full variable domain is GAGVSQSPRYKVTKRGQDVTLRCDPISSHATLYWYQQALGQGPEFLTYFNYEAQPDKSGLPSDRFSAERPEGSISTLTIQRTEQRDSAMYRCASSPAVGASGGRSYEQYFGPGTRLTVT.

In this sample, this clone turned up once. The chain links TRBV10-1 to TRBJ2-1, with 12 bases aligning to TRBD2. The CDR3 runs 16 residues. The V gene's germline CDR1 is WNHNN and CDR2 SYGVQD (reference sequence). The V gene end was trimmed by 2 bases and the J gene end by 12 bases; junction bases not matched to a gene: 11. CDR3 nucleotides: TGCGCCAGCAGTGAGCTAGCGGGGGGGCCTCGGATAGTGCAGTTCTTC. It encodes CASSELAGGPRIVQFF.

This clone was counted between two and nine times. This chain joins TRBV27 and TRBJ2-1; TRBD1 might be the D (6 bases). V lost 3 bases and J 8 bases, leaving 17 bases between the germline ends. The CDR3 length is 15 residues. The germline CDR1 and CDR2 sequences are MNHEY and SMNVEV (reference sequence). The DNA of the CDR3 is TGTGCCAGCAGTTTTGGGCAGGGGTTAACCGATGAGCAGTTCTTC. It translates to CASSFGQGLTDEQFF.

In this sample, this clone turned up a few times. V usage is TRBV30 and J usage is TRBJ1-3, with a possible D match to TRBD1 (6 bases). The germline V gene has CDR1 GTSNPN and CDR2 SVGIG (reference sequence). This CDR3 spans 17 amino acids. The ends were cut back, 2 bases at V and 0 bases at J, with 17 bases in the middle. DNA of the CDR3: TGTGCCTGGAGTAGGGACAAAACAGGCGTCTCTGGAAACACCATATATTTT. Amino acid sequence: CAWSRDKTGVSGNTIYF.

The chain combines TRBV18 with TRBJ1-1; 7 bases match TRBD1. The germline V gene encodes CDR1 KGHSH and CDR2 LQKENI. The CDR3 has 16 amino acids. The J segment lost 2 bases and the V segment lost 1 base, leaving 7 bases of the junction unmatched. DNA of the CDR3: TGTGCCAGCTCACCACTTGGACAGGAGCATAACACTGAAGCTTTCTTT. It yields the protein CASSPLGQEHNTEAFF.

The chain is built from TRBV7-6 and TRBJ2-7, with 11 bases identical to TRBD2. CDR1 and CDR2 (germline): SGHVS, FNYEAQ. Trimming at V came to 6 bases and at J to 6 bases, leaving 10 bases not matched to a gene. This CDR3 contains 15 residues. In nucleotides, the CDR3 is TGTGCCAGCAGTACCGCTTCCGGGACTAGCGGCGAGCAGTACTTC. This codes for CASSTASGTSGEQYF.

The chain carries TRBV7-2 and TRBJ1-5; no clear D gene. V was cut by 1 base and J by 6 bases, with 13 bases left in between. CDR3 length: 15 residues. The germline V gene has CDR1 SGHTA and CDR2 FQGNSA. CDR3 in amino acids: CASSLEGGVIQPQHF. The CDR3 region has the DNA TGTGCCAGCAGCTTAGAGGGAGGCGTTATTCAGCCCCAGCATTTT.

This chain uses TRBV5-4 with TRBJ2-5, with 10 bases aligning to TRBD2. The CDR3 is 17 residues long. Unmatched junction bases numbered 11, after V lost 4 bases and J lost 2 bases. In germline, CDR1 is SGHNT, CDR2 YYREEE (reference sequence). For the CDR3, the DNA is TGTGCCAGCAGCCTCATCGCGCTAGCGGGAGTTCAAGAGACCCAGTACTTC. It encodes CASSLIALAGVQETQYF.

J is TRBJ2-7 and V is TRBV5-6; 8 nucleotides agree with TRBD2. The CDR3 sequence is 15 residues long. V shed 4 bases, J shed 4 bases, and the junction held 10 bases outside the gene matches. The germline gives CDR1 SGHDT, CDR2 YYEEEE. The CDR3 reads CASSTGGGGVYEQYF. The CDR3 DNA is TGTGCCAGCAGCACGGGAGGGGGGGGCGTTTACGAGCAGTACTTC.

The CDR3 sequence is CASSEDREQFF. The DNA for the CDR3 is TGTGCCAGCAGTGAGGACAGGGAGCAGTTCTTC. This chain connects TRBV6-2 or TRBV6-3 to TRBJ2-1; 7 bases line up with TRBD1. Germline values: CDR1 MNHEY, CDR2 SVGEGT. CDR3 size: 11 residues. The trim removed 5 bases at V and 10 bases at J, leaving 2 bases unmatched.

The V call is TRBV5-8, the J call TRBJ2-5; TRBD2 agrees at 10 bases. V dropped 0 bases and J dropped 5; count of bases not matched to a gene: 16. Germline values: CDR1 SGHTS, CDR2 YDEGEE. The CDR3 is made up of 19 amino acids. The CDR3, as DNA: TGTGCCAGCAGCTTGGCCCCTGCAGCGGGGGGGCTACTAAGGGAGACCCAGTACTTC. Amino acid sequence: CASSLAPAAGGLLRETQYF.